This T cell receptor (beta chain) originates from a study of long-term antiretroviral therapy in people with HIV. Regarding the study as a whole: The clones with expansion before ART were dominant in the repertoire at all time points.

Trimming stripped 8 bases from V and 1 base from J, with 8 bases between. Germline CDR1 is MNHEY and CDR2 is SVGAGI. The CDR3 is 12 amino acids. Version v3.0 of the immunoSEQ assay ran at survey level. Sequencing was performed with immunoSEQ multiplex PCR; in TCRdb, only in-frame clones are kept and a portion is missing. The top ten hold approximately 9% of the sample, which has roughly 20,000 clones, over 60% seen once. This clone was picked up one time. Its antigen is currently unknown. Source: unsorted PBMCs, taken 0.5 years before starting antiretroviral therapy. The chain combines TRBV6-5 with TRBJ1-1; tentative D call: TRBD1 (6 bases). The sequence derives from a man younger than 30 with HIV. The CDR3 DNA follows: TGTGCCAGCTACAGGGCGAACACTGAAGCTTTCTTT. Protein: CASYRANTEAFF.